This TCR beta chain was recorded in a study of blood T cells in healthy people across ages. General study findings and limits: Getting older went along with TCR beta diversity per million T cells dropping roughly linearly.

Points on this clonotype: Its antigen remains unknown.

The authors ran a second PCR of about 6 to 11 cycles using a sample-barcoded 5' primer and a J-beta primer mix. Every cDNA molecule carried a tag from a template-switch adaptor bearing 12 random nucleotides. TCRdb re-called the 5' RACE reads through MiXCR, storing one row per CDR3 protein. This table holds about 1,400,000 distinct CDR3 sequences, approximately 40% found once. The CDR3 is 15 residues long. Germline V gene data show CDR1 as MNHNY and CDR2 as SVGAGI (reference sequence). With 0 bases clipped from V and 0 bases from J, the junction kept 1 base outside the gene matches. Isolation yielded PBMCs, at least 6.5 million per sample, in every case.

The source of this sequence is a young woman in good health. V gene TRBV6-6 combines with J gene TRBJ1-2, with 7 bases matching TRBD1. Sequenced sample: blood. CDR3 bases: TGTGCCAGCAGTTACTCGACAGGGCCTAACTATGGCTACACCTTC. It codes for CASSYSTGPNYGYTF.